The 7 T cell receptor beta chains listed next were all sequenced from one sample in a study of OX40 agonist ivuxolimab in advanced cancers. Method: immunoSEQ multiplex PCR; TCRdb's copy keeps in-frame clones and lacks some. The table shows about 20,000 clones, with approximately 70% occurring only once. Sequenced material: CD4+ or CD8+ T cells sorted from blood, taken in a trial of the OX40 agonist ivuxolimab. Receptors were obtained from an adult with an advanced solid tumor such as melanoma, head and neck, liver or kidney cancer.

This clone was counted between two and nine times. V usage is TRBV27 and J usage is TRBJ1-4; no clear D. The CDR3 is 15 residues long. CDR1 is MNHEY, CDR2 SMNVEV, per germline (reference sequence). Deletions cut 1 base from V and 3 bases from J, with 9 bases between. Here the CDR3 DNA reads TGTGCCAGCAGTTTATTTCCGAACTCTAATGAAAAACTGTTTTTT. Protein: CASSLFPNSNEKLFF. Using reference TRBV27 and TRBJ1-4 for the parts outside the CDR3, the full variable domain is EAQVTQNPRYLITVTGKKLTVTCSQNMNHEYMSWYRQDPGLGLRQIYYSMNVEVTDKGDVPEGYKVSRKEKRNFPLILESPSPNQTSLYFCASSLFPNSNEKLFFGSGTQLSVL.

This clone was counted a single time. This rearrangement joins TRBV5-6 to TRBJ2-7; 8 nucleotides align to TRBD2. This CDR3 region has 15 residues. Trimming took 3 bases from V and 3 from J; bases not matched to a gene: 8. CDR1 SGHDT and CDR2 YYEEEE come from the germline V gene. CDR3 sequence: CASSSTGGGIYEQYF. The CDR3 bases are TGTGCCAGCAGCTCCACTGGCGGGGGGATCTACGAGCAGTACTTC.

The rearrangement joins TRBV9 to TRBJ2-7, with TRBD2 matching 7 bases. The V and J ends lost 0 bases and 5 bases, in that order; junction bases with no gene match: 8. The CDR3 spans 15 residues. From germline, CDR1 is SGDLS and CDR2 YYNGEE. The CDR3 DNA reads as TGTGCCAGCAGCGTAGACGGCGGGGGTGGCAACGAGCAGTACTTC. Residues: CASSVDGGGGNEQYF.

The chain links TRBV7-8 to TRBJ2-2; possibly TRBD1 or TRBD2 for D (6 bases each). V lost 3 bases to trimming and J lost 3 bases, with 11 bases between them. The V gene's germline CDR1 is SGHVS and CDR2 FQNEAQ. The CDR3 runs to 15 residues. CDR3 nucleotides: TGTGCCAGCAGCTTGGGGGCGGGGTACACCGGGGAGCTGTTTTTT. This encodes CASSLGAGYTGELFF.

The chain is built from TRBV30 and TRBJ1-2, with D maybe TRBD1 (6 bases). Trimming removed 5 bases from V and 4 bases from J, with 14 bases in between. The CDR3 is 13 amino acids. Germline values: CDR1 GTSNPN, CDR2 SVGIG (reference sequence). CDR3 nucleotides: TGTGCCTGGTTCCGGGACATCATCTATGGCTACACCTTC. Translation gives CAWFRDIIYGYTF.

This chain links TRBV28 with TRBJ1-1, with D uncertain. The CDR3 runs to 16 residues. V was shortened by 4 bases and J by 5 bases, with 20 bases between the two germline ends. CDR1 is MDHEN, CDR2 SYDVKM, per germline. The CDR3 DNA is TGTGCCAGCAGTTCGGTTTATTCCACAGTAAAGACTGAAGCTTTCTTT. It encodes CASSSVYSTVKTEAFF.

The chain links TRBV7-3 to TRBJ1-1; possibly TRBD1 for D (6 bases). This CDR3 is 14 amino acids long. Trimming cost V 4 bases and J 4 bases, with 13 bases left between them. Germline V gene lookup returns CDR1 SGHTA and CDR2 FQGTGA. In DNA, the CDR3 is TGTGCCAGCAGCTCCGGGGGCGTTAGCACTGAAGCTTTCTTT. Residues: CASSSGGVSTEAFF. Based on the CDR3 plus reference TRBV7-3 and TRBJ1-1, the full variable domain is GAGVSQTPSNKVTEKGKYVELRCDPISGHTALYWYRQSLGQGPEFLIYFQGTGAADDSGLPNDRFFAVRPEGSVSTLKIQRTERGDSAVYLCASSSGGVSTEAFFGQGTRLTVV.